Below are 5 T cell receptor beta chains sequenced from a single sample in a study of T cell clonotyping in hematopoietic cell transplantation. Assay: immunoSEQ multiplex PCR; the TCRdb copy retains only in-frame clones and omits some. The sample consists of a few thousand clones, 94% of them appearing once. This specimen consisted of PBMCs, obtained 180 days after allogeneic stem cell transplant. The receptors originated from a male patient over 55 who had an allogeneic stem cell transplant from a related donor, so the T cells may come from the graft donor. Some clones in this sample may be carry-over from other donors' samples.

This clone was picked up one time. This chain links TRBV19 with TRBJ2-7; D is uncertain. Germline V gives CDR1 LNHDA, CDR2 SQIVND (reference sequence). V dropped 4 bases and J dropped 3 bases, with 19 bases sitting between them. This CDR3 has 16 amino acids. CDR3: CASSSLIGLRVYEQYF. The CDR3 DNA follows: TGTGCCAGTAGTAGCCTCATTGGGTTACGGGTCTACGAGCAGTACTTC.

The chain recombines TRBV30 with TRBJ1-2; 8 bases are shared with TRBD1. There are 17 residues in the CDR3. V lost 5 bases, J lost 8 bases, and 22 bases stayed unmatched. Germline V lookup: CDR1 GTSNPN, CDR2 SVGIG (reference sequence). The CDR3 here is CAWDRSRERTGLNGYTF. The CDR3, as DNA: TGTGCCTGGGATAGATCCAGAGAGCGGACAGGGTTAAACGGCTACACCTTC.

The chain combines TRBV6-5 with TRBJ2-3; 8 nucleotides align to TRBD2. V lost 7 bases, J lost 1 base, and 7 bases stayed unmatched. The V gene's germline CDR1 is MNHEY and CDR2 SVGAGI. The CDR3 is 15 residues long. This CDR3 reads CASTTSGGGTDTQYF. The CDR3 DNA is TGTGCCAGCACAACAAGCGGGGGTGGCACAGATACGCAGTATTTT.

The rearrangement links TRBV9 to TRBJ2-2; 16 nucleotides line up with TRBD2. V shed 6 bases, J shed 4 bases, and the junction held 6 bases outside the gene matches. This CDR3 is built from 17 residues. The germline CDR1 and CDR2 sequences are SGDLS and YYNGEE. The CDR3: CASTGTSGGAGTGELFF. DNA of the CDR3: TGTGCCAGCACCGGGACTAGCGGGGGGGCGGGCACCGGGGAGCTGTTTTTT.

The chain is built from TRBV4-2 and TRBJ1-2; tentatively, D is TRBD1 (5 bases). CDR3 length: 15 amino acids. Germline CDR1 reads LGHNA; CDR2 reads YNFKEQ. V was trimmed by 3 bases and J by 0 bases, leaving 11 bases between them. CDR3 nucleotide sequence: TGTGCCAGCAGCCAGGCCGGGGGATCTAACTATGGCTACACCTTC. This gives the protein CASSQAGGSNYGYTF.